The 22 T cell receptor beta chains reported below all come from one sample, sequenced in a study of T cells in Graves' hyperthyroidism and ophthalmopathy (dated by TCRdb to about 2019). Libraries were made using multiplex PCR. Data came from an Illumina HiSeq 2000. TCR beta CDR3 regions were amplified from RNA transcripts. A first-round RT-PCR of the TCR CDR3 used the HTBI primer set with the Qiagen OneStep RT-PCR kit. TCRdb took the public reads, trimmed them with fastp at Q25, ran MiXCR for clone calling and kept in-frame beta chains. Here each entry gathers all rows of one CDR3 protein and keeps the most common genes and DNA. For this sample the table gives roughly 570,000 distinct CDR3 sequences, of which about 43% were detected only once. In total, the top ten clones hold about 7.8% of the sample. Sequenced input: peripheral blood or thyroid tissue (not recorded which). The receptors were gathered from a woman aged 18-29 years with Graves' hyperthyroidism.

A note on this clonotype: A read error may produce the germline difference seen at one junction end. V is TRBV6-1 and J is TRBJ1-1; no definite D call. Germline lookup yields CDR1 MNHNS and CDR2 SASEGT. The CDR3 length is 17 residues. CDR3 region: CASSESVVTPKNIEAFF. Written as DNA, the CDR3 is TGTGCCAGCAGTGAAAGCGTCGTAACCCCAAAGAACATTGAAGCTTTCTTT.

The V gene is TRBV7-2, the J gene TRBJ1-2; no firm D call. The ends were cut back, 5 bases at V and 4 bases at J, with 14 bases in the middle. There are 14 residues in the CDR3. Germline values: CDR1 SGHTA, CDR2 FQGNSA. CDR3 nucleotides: TGTGCCAGCAGCAGCGCGGGAGCCGGCTATGGCTACACCTTC. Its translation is CASSSAGAGYGYTF.

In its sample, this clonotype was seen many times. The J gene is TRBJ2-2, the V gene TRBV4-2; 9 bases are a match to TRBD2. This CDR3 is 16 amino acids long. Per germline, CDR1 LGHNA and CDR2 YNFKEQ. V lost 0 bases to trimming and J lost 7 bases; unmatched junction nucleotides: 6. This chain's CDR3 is CASSQEPSGTSGELFF. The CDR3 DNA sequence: TGTGCCAGCAGCCAAGAGCCTAGCGGGACAAGCGGGGAGCTGTTTTTT.

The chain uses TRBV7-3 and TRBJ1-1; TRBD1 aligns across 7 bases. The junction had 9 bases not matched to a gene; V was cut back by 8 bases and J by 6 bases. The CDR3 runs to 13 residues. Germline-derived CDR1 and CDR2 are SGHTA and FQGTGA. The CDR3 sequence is CASARDRGSEAFF. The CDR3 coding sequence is TGTGCCAGCGCTAGGGACAGAGGGTCTGAAGCTTTCTTT.

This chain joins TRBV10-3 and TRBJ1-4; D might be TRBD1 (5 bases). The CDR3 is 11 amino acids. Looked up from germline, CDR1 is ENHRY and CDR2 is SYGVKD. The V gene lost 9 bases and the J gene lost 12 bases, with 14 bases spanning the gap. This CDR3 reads CAMSVRGELFF. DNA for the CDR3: TGTGCCATGTCGGTCCGGGGGGAACTGTTTTTT.

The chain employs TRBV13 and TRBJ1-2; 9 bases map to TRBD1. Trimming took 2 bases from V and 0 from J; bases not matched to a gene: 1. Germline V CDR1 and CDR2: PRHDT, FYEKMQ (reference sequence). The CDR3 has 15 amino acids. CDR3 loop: CASSLWTGANYGYTF. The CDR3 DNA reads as TGTGCCAGCAGCTTATGGACAGGGGCTAACTATGGCTACACCTTC.

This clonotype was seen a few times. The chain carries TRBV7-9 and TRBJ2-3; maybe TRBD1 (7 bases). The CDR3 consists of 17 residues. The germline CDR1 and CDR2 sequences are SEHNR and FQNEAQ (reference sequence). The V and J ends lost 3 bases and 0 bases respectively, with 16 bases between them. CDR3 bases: TGTGCCAGCAGCTTCCAGTCGACAGGGACTAGCACAGATACGCAGTATTTT. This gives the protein CASSFQSTGTSTDTQYF.

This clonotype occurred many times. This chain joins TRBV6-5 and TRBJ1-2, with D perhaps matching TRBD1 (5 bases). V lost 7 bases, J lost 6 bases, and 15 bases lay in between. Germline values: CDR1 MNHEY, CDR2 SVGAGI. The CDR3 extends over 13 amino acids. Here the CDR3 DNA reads TGTGCCAGCACCACCTCAGGAGGGGATGGCTACACCTTC. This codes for CASTTSGGDGYTF.

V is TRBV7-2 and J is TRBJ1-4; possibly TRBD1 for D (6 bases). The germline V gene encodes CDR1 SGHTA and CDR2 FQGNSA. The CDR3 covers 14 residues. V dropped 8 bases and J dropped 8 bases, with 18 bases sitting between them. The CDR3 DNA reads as TGTGCCAGCGGACGAGGGGGGGAGTCCGAAAAACTGTTTTTT. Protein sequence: CASGRGGESEKLFF.

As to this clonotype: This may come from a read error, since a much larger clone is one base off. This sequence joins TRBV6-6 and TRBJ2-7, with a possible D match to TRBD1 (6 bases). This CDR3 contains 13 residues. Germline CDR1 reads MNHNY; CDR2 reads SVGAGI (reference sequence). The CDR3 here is CTSQDSNSYEQYF. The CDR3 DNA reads TGTACCAGCCAGGACAGCAATTCCTACGAGCAGTACTTC.

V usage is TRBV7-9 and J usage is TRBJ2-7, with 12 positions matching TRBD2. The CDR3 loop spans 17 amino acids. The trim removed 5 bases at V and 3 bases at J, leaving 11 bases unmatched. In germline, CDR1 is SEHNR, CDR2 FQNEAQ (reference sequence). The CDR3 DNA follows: TGTGCCAGCAGCCCCCCCCCCCCTAGCGGGGGGGACTACGAGCAGTACTTC. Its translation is CASSPPPPSGGDYEQYF.

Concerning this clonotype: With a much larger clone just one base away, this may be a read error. The CDR3 nucleotides are TGCAGTGCTGGCGGACAGGGCTATGGCTACACCTTC. This translates into CSAGGQGYGYTF. This chain uses TRBV20-1 with TRBJ1-2; 8 nucleotides line up with TRBD1. CDR3 length: 12 residues. V shed 5 bases and J 4 bases; nucleotides not matched to a gene: 3. The germline CDR1 and CDR2 sequences are DFQATT and SNEGSKA (reference sequence).

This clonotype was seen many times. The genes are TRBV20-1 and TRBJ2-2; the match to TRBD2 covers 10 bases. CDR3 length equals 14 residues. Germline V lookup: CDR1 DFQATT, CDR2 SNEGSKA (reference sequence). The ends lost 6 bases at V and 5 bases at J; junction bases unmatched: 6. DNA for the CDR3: TGCAGTGCAGACCTAGCGGGAGTAACCGGGGAGCTGTTTTTT. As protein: CSADLAGVTGELFF.

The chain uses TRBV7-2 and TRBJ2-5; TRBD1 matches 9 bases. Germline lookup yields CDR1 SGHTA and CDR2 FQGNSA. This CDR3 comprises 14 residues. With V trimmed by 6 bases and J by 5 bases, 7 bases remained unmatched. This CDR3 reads CASSLTGGNETQYF. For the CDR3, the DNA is TGTGCCAGCAGTCTCACAGGGGGCAATGAGACCCAGTACTTC.

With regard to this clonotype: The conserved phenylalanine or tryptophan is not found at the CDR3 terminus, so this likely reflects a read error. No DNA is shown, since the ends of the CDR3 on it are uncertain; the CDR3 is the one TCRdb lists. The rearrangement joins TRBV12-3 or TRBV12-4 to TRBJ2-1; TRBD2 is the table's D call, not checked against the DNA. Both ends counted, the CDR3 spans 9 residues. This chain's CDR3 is CASSGTGTS.

This chain's CDR3 is CSAGSGHLNTEAFF. The CDR3 coding sequence is TGCAGTGCTGGCTCGGGACACCTGAACACTGAAGCTTTCTTT. V usage is TRBV20-1 and J usage is TRBJ1-1; D perhaps matches TRBD1 (6 bases). The V end lost 5 bases, the J end lost 0 bases, and 13 bases lay between the germline ends. The length of the CDR3 is 14 residues. In germline, CDR1 is DFQATT, CDR2 SNEGSKA (reference sequence).

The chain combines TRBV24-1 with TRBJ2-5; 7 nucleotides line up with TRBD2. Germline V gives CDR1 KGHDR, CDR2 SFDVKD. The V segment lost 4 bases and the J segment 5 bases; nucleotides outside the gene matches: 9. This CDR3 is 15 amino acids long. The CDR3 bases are TGTGCCACCAGTGAAGGCGGGAGTAGGTCGGAGACCCAGTACTTC. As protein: CATSEGGSRSETQYF.

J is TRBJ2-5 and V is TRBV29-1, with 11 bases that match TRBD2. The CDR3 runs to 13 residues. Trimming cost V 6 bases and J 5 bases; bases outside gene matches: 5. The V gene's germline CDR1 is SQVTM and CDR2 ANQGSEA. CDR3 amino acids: CSVGLADGETQYF. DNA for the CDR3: TGCAGCGTGGGACTAGCGGATGGGGAGACCCAGTACTTC.

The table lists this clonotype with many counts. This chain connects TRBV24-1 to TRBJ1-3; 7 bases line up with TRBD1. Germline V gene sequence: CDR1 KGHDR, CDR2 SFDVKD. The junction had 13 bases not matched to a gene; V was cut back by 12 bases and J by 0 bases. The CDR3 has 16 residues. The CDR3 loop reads CAPRDSPSFSGNTIYF. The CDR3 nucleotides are TGTGCCCCAAGGGACAGTCCTTCTTTCTCTGGAAACACCATATATTTT.

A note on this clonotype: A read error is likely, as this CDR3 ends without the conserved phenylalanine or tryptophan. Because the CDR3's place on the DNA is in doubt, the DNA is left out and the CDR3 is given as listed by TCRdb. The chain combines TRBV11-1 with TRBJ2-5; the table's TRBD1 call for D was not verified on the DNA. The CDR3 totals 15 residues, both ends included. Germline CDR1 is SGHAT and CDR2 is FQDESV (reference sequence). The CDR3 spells CASSLAHGIGYTFGS.

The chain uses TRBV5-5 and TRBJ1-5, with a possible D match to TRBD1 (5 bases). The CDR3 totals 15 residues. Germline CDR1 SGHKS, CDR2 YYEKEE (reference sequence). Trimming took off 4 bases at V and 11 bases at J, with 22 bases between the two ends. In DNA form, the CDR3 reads TGTGCCAGCAGCCAAGGAGGAGTAGGAGGGGAGACCCAGCATTTT. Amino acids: CASSQGGVGGETQHF. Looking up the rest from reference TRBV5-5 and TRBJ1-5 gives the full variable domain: DAGVTQSPTHLIKTRGQQVTLRCSPISGHKSVSWYQQVLGQGPQFIFQYYEKEERGRGNFPDRFSARQFPNYSSELNVNALLLGDSALYLCASSQGGVGGETQHFGDGTRLSIL.

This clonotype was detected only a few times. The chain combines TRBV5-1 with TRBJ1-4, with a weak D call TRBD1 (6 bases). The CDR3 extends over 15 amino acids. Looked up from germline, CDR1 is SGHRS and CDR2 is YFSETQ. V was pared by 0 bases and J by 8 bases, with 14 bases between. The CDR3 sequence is CASSLGDTREEKLFF. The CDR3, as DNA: TGCGCCAGCAGCTTGGGGGACACCCGGGAAGAAAAACTGTTTTTT.